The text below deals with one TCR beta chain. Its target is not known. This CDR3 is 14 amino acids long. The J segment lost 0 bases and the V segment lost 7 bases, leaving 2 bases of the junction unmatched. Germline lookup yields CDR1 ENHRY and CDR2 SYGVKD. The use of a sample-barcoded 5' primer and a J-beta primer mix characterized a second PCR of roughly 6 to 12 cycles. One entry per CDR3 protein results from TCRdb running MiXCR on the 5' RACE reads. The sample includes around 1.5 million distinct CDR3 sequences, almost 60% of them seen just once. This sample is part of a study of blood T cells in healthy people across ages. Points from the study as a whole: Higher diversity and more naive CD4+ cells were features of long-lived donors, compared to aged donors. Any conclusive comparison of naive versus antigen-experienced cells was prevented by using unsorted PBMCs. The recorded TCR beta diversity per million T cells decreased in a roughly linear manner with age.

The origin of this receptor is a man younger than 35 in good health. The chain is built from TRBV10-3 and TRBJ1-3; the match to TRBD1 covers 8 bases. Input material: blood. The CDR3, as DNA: TGTGCCATCATGGACAGGGCCTCTGGAAACACCATATATTTT. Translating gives CAIMDRASGNTIYF.